This T cell receptor (beta chain) was obtained from a study of T-cell reconstitution after alpha-beta-depleted transplantation in children. This CDR3 region has 17 residues. CDR1 is MNHEY and CDR2 is SVGEGT in the germline V gene. The V end lost 5 bases, the J end lost 3 bases, and 22 bases lay between the germline ends. Unique molecular identifiers were used in preparing the TCRbeta library. TCRdb reprocessed the PCR reads with MiXCR, giving one entry per CDR3 protein. The sample records roughly 100,000 distinct CDR3 sequences, roughly 8.4% being singletons. The source material was PBMCs from the stem cell graft donor, sampled from the stem cell graft. This chain uses TRBV6-2 or TRBV6-3 with TRBJ2-5; TRBD1 is a possible D gene (6 bases). The sequence derives from a human donor who donated a stem cell graft to a child with congenital amegakaryocytic thrombocytopenia. CDR3 nucleotides: TGTGCCAGCAGTCTTTCCCACTCCGGGACATCAAAAGAGACCCAGTACTTC. It encodes CASSLSHSGTSKETQYF.